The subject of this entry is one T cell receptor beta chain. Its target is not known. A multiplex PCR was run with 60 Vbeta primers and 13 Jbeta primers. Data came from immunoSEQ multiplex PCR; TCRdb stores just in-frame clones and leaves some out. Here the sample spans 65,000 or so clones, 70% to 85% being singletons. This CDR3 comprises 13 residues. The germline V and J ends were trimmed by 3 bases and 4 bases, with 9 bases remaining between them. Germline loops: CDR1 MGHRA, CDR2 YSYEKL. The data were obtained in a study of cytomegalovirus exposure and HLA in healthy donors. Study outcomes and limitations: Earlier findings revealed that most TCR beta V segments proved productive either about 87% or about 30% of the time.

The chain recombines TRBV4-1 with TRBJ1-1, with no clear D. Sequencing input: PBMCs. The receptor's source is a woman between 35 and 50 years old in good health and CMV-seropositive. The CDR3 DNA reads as TGCGCCAGCAGCCAGCCCCGGGGCACTGAAGCTTTCTTT. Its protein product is CASSQPRGTEAFF.